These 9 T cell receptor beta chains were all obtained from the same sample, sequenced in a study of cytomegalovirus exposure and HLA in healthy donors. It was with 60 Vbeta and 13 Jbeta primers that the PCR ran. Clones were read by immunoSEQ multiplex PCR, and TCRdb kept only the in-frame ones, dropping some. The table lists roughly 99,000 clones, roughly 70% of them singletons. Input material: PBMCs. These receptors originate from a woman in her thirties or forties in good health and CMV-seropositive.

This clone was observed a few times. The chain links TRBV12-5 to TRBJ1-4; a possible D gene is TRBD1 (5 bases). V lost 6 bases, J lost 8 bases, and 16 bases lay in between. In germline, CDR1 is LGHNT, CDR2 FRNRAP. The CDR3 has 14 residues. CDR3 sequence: CASGAFGGVEKLFF. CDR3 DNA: TGTGCTAGTGGGGCCTTTGGGGGGGTAGAAAAACTGTTTTTT.

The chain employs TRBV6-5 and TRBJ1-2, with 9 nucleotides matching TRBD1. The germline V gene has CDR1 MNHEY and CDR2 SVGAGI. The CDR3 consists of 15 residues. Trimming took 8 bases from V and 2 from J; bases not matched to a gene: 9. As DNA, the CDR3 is TGTGCCAGCCGTCTATCGGGACAGGGAAACTATGGCTACACCTTC. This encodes CASRLSGQGNYGYTF.

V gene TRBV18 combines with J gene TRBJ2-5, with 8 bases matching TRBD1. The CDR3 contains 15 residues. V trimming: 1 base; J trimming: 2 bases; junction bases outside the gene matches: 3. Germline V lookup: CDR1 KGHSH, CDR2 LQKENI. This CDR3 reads CASSPRTGQQETQYF. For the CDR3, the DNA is TGTGCCAGCTCACCACGGACAGGGCAGCAAGAGACCCAGTACTTC.

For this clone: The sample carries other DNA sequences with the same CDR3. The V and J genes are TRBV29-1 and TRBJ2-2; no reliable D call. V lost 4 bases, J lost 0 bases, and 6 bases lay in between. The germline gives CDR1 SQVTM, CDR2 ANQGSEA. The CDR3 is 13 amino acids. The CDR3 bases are TGCAGCGTTGGCACTCCGAACACCGGGGAGCTGTTTTTT. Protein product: CSVGTPNTGELFF.

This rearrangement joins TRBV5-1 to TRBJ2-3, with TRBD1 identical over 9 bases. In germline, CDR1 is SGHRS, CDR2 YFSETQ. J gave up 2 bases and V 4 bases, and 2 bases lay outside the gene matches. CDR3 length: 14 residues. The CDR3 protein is CASSRTGDTDTQYF. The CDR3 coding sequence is TGCGCCAGCAGCCGGACAGGGGACACAGATACGCAGTATTTT.

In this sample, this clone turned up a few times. The DNA for the CDR3 is TGTGCCAGCAGCCTAGACAGGACCTACTCCTACGAGCAGTACTTC. It encodes CASSLDRTYSYEQYF. V usage is TRBV2 and J usage is TRBJ2-7; perhaps TRBD1 as D (6 bases). V lost 6 bases to trimming and J lost 0 bases, with 15 bases between them. CDR1 and CDR2 from the germline V gene are SNHLY and FYNNEI. CDR3 length: 15 amino acids.

CDR3 sequence reads: CASSLSPGAIHYGYTF. The CDR3 DNA reads TGTGCCAGCAGCTTAAGCCCAGGGGCCATCCACTATGGCTACACCTTC. V gene TRBV7-2 combines with J gene TRBJ1-2; possibly TRBD1 for D (6 bases). Germline V gene sequence: CDR1 SGHTA, CDR2 FQGNSA. The CDR3 covers 16 residues. Between the trimmed V and J ends, which lost 2 bases and 3 bases, there was a span of 16 bases.

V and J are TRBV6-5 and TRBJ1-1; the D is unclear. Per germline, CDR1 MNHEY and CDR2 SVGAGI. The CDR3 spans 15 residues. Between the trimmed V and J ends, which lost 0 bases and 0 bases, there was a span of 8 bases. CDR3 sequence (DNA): TGTGCCAGCAGTTACTCTAAGGAGTTGAACACTGAAGCTTTCTTT. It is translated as CASSYSKELNTEAFF.

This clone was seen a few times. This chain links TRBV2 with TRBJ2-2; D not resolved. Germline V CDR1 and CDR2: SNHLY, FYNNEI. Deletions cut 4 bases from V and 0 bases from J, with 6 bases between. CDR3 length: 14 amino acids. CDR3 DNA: TGTGCCAGCAGTGGGGCAGCGAACACCGGGGAGCTGTTTTTT. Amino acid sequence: CASSGAANTGELFF.